These T cell receptor beta chains were read from a single sample in a study of blood T cell repertoires in COVID-19. Assay used: immunoSEQ multiplex PCR; TCRdb lists only in-frame clones, some missing. The repertoire holds about 260,000 clones, with approximately 85% as singletons. Sequencing was done on a sample of PBMCs or T cells enriched from blood (not recorded which). These TCRs come from a woman aged 45-59 years who had recovered from COVID-19. Each CDR3 is given without its conserved first and last residue.

v_call: TRBV7-9
j_call: TRBJ2-7
cdr3_aa: ASRAGTGSYEQY

v_call: TRBV7-9
j_call: TRBJ2-5
cdr3_aa: ASSERTGPEETQY

v_call: TRBV7-2
j_call: TRBJ1-2
cdr3_aa: ASSLEGLGGYT

v_call: TRBV2
j_call: TRBJ2-1
cdr3_aa: ASSENLANEQF

v_call: TRBV5-4
j_call: TRBJ2-1
cdr3_aa: ASSPRPGLAGGGSYNEQF

v_call: TRBV2
j_call: TRBJ1-1
cdr3_aa: ASSREAEAF

v_call: TRBV4-3
j_call: TRBJ1-2
cdr3_aa: ASSHETGGRGYT

v_call: TRBV27
j_call: TRBJ1-6
cdr3_aa: ASSLNRANNSPLH

v_call: TRBV6-5
j_call: TRBJ2-4
cdr3_aa: ASGGGTRKEY

v_call: TRBV27
j_call: TRBJ2-7
cdr3_aa: ASSFVAGGSYEQY

v_call: TRBV9
j_call: TRBJ1-1
cdr3_aa: ASSASPRTEAF

v_call: TRBV6-5
j_call: TRBJ2-1
cdr3_aa: ASSFQAGSYNEQF

v_call: TRBV7-6
j_call: TRBJ2-5
cdr3_aa: ASSAASGGKETQY

v_call: TRBV30
j_call: TRBJ2-7
cdr3_aa: AWSLGDEQY

v_call: TRBV11-1
j_call: TRBJ1-1
cdr3_aa: ASSLVGPTEAF

v_call: TRBV9
j_call: TRBJ2-7
cdr3_aa: ASSGLGTSGTSSYEQY

v_call: TRBV5-6
j_call: TRBJ2-3
cdr3_aa: ASSLRRADTQY

v_call: TRBV7-9
j_call: TRBJ1-2
cdr3_aa: ATTTGYRGYT

v_call: TRBV18
j_call: TRBJ2-5
cdr3_aa: ASSRGGIGETQY

v_call: TRBV12-3/TRBV12-4
j_call: TRBJ1-2
cdr3_aa: ASSFSANYGYT

v_call: TRBV6-6
j_call: TRBJ2-2
cdr3_aa: ASSPYGELF

v_call: TRBV4-1
j_call: TRBJ1-1
cdr3_aa: ASSQVGGATEAF

v_call: TRBV7-3
j_call: TRBJ2-5
cdr3_aa: ASSWTGGETQY

v_call: TRBV4-1
j_call: TRBJ1-5
cdr3_aa: ASSHALGHVLLGNQPQH

v_call: TRBV24-1
j_call: TRBJ2-5
cdr3_aa: ATSDSGTGETQY

v_call: TRBV9
j_call: TRBJ2-1
cdr3_aa: ASSEQGAPYNEQF

v_call: TRBV7-9
j_call: TRBJ1-6
cdr3_aa: ASSTNRGPANSPLH

v_call: TRBV7-9
j_call: TRBJ1-6
cdr3_aa: ASSSLLSTYNSPLH

v_call: TRBV3-1/TRBV3-2
j_call: TRBJ2-2
cdr3_aa: ASSPSGLYTGELF

v_call: TRBV5-5
j_call: TRBJ2-5
cdr3_aa: ASSFQAQTQY

v_call: TRBV7-2
j_call: TRBJ1-5
cdr3_aa: ASSPRAGSNQPQH

v_call: TRBV6-2/TRBV6-3
j_call: TRBJ1-2
cdr3_aa: ASSRRRNYGYT

v_call: TRBV6-5
j_call: TRBJ2-3
cdr3_aa: ASEGPGELTDTQY

v_call: TRBV7-3
j_call: TRBJ2-2
cdr3_aa: ASSPGLATGELF